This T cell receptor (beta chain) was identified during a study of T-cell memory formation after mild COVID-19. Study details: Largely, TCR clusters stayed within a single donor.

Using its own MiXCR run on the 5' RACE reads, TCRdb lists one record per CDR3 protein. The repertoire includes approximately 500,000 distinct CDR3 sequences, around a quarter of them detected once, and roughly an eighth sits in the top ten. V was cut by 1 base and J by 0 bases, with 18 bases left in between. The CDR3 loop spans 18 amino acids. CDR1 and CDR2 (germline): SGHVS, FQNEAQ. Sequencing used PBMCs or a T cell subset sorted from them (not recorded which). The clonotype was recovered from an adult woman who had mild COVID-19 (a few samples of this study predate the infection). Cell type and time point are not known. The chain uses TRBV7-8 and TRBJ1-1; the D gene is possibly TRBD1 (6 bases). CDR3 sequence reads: CASSLGRGRGQMNTEAFF. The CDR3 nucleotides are TGTGCCAGCAGCTTAGGAAGGGGGAGGGGCCAAATGAACACTGAAGCTTTCTTT. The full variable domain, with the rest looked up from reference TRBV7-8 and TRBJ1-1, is GAGVSQSPRYKVAKRGQDVALRCDPISGHVSLFWYQQALGQGPEFLTYFQNEAQLDKSGLPSDRFFAERPEGSVSTLKIQRTQQEDSAVYLCASSLGRGRGQMNTEAFFGQGTRLTVV.